Below are 15 T cell receptor beta chains sequenced from a single sample in a study of blood T cell repertoires in COVID-19. TCRdb's copy holds only in-frame clones and misses some; the assay was immunoSEQ multiplex PCR. The sample has around 260,000 clones; 84% are singletons. The sample comprised PBMCs or T cells enriched from blood (not recorded which). The origin of the receptors is a young man with acute COVID-19.

CDR3 DNA: TGTGCCAGCAGCTTGTGGGACAGGGCCCACAATGAGCAGTTCTTC. Translated: CASSLWDRAHNEQFF. This chain joins TRBV5-4 and TRBJ2-1; 9 nucleotides match TRBD1. Germline-derived CDR1 and CDR2 are SGHNT and YYREEE (reference sequence). With 1 base clipped from V and 5 bases from J, the junction kept 4 bases outside the gene matches. The CDR3 has 15 amino acids.

V is TRBV18 and J is TRBJ1-5; no firm D call. Germline CDR1 is KGHSH and CDR2 is LQKENI. The CDR3 sequence is 13 residues long. Trimming left V 5 bases short and J 2 bases short, with 7 bases between. The DNA of the CDR3 is TGTGCCAGCTCAGGCGGGGGCAATCAGCCCCAGCATTTT. Amino acid sequence: CASSGGGNQPQHF.

The chain is built from TRBV5-4 and TRBJ1-2, with 12 bases aligning to TRBD1. Germline CDR1 SGHNT, CDR2 YYREEE (reference sequence). J was trimmed by 8 bases and V by 3 bases; bases with no gene match: 2. The CDR3 contains 13 residues. CDR3 nucleotides: TGTGCCAGCAGCTGGGACAGGGGGCAAGGCTACACCTTC. Its translation: CASSWDRGQGYTF.

This chain connects TRBV6-5 to TRBJ1-2, with D perhaps matching TRBD1 (6 bases). The V and J ends lost 5 bases and 4 bases respectively, with 14 bases between them. The CDR3 is 14 amino acids. Germline V CDR1 and CDR2: MNHEY, SVGAGI. The DNA for the CDR3 is TGTGCCAGCAGTAGACGGGACACTCCCTATGGCTACACCTTC. Protein sequence: CASSRRDTPYGYTF.

V gene TRBV14 combines with J gene TRBJ1-6; possibly TRBD1 for D (5 bases). Looked up from germline, CDR1 is SGHDN and CDR2 is FVKESK. This CDR3 region has 16 residues. Trimming took off 0 bases at V and 10 bases at J, with 16 bases between the two ends. The chain's CDR3 is CASSQDLGRVRSPLHF. Written as DNA, the CDR3 is TGTGCCAGCAGCCAAGATCTCGGCAGGGTGAGGTCACCCCTCCACTTT.

Comments on this clone: The sample carries other DNA sequences with the same CDR3. This chain joins TRBV7-2 and TRBJ2-7; 9 bases agree with TRBD1. The V and J ends lost 4 bases and 3 bases, in that order; junction bases with no gene match: 4. In germline, CDR1 is SGHTA, CDR2 FQGNSA. CDR3 length: 14 residues. Written as DNA, the CDR3 is TGTGCCAGCAGCTCCGGGACAGGGAACTACGAGCAGTACGTC. This sequence encodes CASSSGTGNYEQYV.

This sequence joins TRBV19 and TRBJ2-3; 9 bases align to TRBD1. V lost 5 bases and J lost 5; bases outside the gene matches: 5. In germline, CDR1 is LNHDA, CDR2 SQIVND (reference sequence). This CDR3 contains 14 residues. The DNA for the CDR3 is TGTGCCAGTAGTCCGGGACAGGGTCGAGATACGCAGTATTTT. Its protein is CASSPGQGRDTQYF. Combining the CDR3 with reference TRBV19 and TRBJ2-3 gives the whole variable domain DGGITQSPKYLFRKEGQNVTLSCEQNLNHDAMYWYRQDPGQGLRLIYYSQIVNDFQKGDIAEGYSVSREKKESFPLTVTSAQKNPTAFYLCASSPGQGRDTQYFGPGTRLTVL.

This chain joins TRBV21-1 and TRBJ1-3; TRBD1, the table's D call, was not compared with the DNA. TRBV21-1 is a known pseudogene. The CDR3 loop spans 16 amino acids. This CDR3 reads CASSTGWAETGNTIYF. CDR3 DNA sequence: TGTGCCAGCAGCACTGGGTGGGCAGAAACTGGAAACACCATATATTTT.

This clone was recorded only once. This chain links TRBV7-2 with TRBJ1-1; D unclear. Trimming stripped 3 bases from V and 2 bases from J, with 7 bases between. Germline V lookup: CDR1 SGHTA, CDR2 FQGNSA. CDR3 length: 13 amino acids. DNA of the CDR3: TGTGCCAGCAGCTTTATCAGAAACACTGAAGCTTTCTTT. It is translated as CASSFIRNTEAFF. Full variable domain (remainder filled in from reference TRBV7-2 and TRBJ1-1): GAGVSQSPSNKVTEKGKDVELRCDPISGHTALYWYRQSLGQGLEFLIYFQGNSAPDKSGLPSDRFSAERTGGSVSTLTIQRTQQEDSAVYLCASSFIRNTEAFFGQGTRLTVV.

The genes are TRBV23-1 and TRBJ2-7; D gene unclear. TRBV23-1 is known as an ORF, though its function is uncertain. CDR3 length: 13 residues. V was shortened by 3 bases and J by 2 bases, with 8 bases between the two germline ends. This CDR3 reads CASSHGGPYEQYV. In DNA form, the CDR3 reads TGCGCCAGCAGTCATGGCGGTCCCTACGAGCAGTACGTC.

This chain uses TRBV19 with TRBJ1-2, with TRBD1 as a possible D gene (6 bases). Deletions cut 6 bases from V and 0 bases from J, with 11 bases between. Looked up from germline, CDR1 is LNHDA and CDR2 is SQIVND (reference sequence). CDR3 length equals 14 residues. This CDR3 is CASRTQGPNYGYTF. The CDR3 DNA follows: TGTGCCAGTAGAACACAGGGACCTAACTATGGCTACACCTTC. The whole variable domain, remainder taken from reference TRBV19 and TRBJ1-2, is DGGITQSPKYLFRKEGQNVTLSCEQNLNHDAMYWYRQDPGQGLRLIYYSQIVNDFQKGDIAEGYSVSREKKESFPLTVTSAQKNPTAFYLCASRTQGPNYGYTFGSGTRLTVV.

This chain connects TRBV9 to TRBJ2-1; D remains unclear. CDR3 length: 15 residues. V was clipped by 0 bases and J by 8 bases, with 15 bases between them. Germline CDR1 reads SGDLS; CDR2 reads YYNGEE. This CDR3 reads CASSVDSLVTDEQFF. The CDR3 nucleotides are TGTGCCAGCAGCGTAGACTCCCTAGTAACTGATGAGCAGTTCTTC.

This chain links TRBV30 with TRBJ2-6; TRBD2 aligns across 7 bases. The germline CDR1 and CDR2 sequences are GTSNPN and SVGIG (reference sequence). V was clipped by 4 bases and J by 3 bases; unmatched bases: 9. The CDR3 is 16 amino acids. CDR3 amino acids: CAWIGRERGGANVLTF. CDR3 nucleotide sequence: TGTGCCTGGATAGGGCGGGAGAGAGGTGGGGCCAACGTCCTGACTTTC.

This clone occurred a few times. V usage is TRBV10-2 and J usage is TRBJ2-5; D is uncertain. The CDR3 contains 13 residues. V was trimmed by 6 bases and J by 3 bases, leaving 11 bases between them. Per germline, CDR1 WSHSY and CDR2 SAAADI. The CDR3 here is CASSSSPEETQYF. The DNA of the CDR3 is TGCGCCAGCAGCTCCTCACCGGAAGAGACCCAGTACTTC.

The chain combines TRBV7-9 with TRBJ1-5, with D maybe TRBD1 (6 bases). This CDR3 contains 14 residues. V lost 4 bases and J 9 bases, leaving 16 bases between the germline ends. Germline V lookup: CDR1 SEHNR, CDR2 FQNEAQ (reference sequence). The CDR3, as DNA: TGTGCCAGCAGCTCAGGACGGGGACAAAGGCCCCAGCATTTT. It specifies CASSSGRGQRPQHF.